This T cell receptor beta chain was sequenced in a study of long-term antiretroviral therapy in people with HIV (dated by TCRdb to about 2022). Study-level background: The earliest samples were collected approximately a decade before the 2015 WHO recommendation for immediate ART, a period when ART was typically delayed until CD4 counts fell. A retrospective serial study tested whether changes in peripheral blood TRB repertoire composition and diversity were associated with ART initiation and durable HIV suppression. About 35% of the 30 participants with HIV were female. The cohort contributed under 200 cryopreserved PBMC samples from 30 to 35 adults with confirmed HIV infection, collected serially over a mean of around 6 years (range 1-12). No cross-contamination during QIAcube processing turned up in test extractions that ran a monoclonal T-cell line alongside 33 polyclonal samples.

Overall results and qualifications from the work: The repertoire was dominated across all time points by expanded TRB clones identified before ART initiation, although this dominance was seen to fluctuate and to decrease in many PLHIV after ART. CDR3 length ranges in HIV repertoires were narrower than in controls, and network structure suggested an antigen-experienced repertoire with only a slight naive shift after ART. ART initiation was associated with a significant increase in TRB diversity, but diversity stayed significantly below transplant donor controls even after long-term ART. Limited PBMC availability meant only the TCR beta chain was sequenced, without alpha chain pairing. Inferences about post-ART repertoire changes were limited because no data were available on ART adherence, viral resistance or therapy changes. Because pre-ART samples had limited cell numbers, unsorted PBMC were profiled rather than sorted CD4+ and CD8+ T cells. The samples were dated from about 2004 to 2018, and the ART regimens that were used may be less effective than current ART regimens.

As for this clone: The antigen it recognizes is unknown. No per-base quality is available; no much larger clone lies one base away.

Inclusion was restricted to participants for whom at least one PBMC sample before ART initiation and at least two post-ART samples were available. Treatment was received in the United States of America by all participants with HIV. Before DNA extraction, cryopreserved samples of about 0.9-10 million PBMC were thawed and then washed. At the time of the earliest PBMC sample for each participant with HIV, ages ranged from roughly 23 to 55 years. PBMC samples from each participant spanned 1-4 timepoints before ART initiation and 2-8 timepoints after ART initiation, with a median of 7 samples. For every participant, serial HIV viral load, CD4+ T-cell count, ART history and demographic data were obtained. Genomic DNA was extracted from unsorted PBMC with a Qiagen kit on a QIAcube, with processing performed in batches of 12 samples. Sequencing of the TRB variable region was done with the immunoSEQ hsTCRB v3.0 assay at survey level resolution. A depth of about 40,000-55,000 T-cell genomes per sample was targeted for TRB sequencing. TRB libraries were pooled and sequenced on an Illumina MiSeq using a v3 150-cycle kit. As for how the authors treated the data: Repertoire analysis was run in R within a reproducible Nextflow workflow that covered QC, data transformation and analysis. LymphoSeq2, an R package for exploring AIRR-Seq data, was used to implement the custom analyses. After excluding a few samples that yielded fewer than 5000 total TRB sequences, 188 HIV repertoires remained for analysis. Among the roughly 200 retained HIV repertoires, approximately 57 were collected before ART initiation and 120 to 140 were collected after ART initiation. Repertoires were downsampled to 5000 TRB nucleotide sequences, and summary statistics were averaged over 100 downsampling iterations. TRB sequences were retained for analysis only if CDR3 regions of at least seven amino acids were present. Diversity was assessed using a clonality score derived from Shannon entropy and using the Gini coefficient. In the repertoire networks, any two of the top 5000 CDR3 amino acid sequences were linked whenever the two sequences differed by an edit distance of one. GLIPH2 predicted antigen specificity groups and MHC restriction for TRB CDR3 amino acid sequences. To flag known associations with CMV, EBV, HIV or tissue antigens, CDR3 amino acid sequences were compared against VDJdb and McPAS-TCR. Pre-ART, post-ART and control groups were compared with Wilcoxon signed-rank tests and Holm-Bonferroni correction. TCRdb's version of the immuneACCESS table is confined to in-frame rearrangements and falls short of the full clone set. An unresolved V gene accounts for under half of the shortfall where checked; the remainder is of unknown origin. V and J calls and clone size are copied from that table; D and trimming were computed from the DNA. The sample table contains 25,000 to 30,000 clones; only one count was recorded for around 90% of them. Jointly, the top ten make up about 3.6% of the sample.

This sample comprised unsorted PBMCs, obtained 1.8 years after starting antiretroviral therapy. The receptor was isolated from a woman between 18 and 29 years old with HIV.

The sequence in DNA is TGTGCCAGCTATCCCCTGGTGGGAGCGTACGAGCAGTACTTC. Protein translation: CASYPLVGAYEQYF. The chain was built from TRBV28 and TRBJ2-7; TRBD2 could be the D gene, as 5 bases match. Trimming costs V 8 bases and J 4 bases, and their ends lie 18 bases apart. Sequences MDHEN (CDR1) and SYDVKM (CDR2) are obtained from the germline V gene. Inclusive of the bounding cysteine and phenylalanine, the CDR3 is 14 residues long. Only the CDR3 DNA is retained, 42 bases long and in frame from the first base.